This entry lists 9 T cell receptor beta chains sequenced from one sample in a study of blood T cell repertoires in COVID-19 (dated by TCRdb to the early 2020s). Libraries were built with the immunoSEQ multiplex PCR assay. As stored in TCRdb, this immuneACCESS dataset retains in-frame rearrangements with V and J assigned. A fraction of the clones does not appear; measured against another copy, unresolved V genes explain less than half of the discrepancy, and the remainder lacks a known reason. The sample table contains roughly 41,000 clones; only one count was recorded for around four fifths of them. The ten largest clones represent approximately 44% of the sample. The sequenced material came from peripheral blood. Receptor source: a woman of 80 years or more with acute or convalescent COVID-19.

J is TRBJ1-3 and V is TRBV6-1; D remains unclear. V dropped 3 bases and J dropped 0 bases, with 15 bases sitting between them. CDR3 length: 17 residues. Germline V gene lookup returns CDR1 MNHNS and CDR2 SASEGT. The CDR3 bases are TGTGCCAGCAGTGATCTCGGTCTTTTTTCCTCTGGAAACACCATATATTTT. This sequence encodes CASSDLGLFSSGNTIYF.

This clone was seen a single time. V is TRBV14 and J is TRBJ2-7, with 7 bases matching TRBD2. The germline CDR1 and CDR2 sequences are SGHDN and FVKESK. There are 16 residues in the CDR3. The J segment lost 1 base and the V segment lost 4 bases, leaving 10 bases of the junction unmatched. CDR3 coding DNA: TGTGCCAGCAGCCCAGAAGCGGGGACCTTTTCCTACGAGCAGTACTTC. Translating gives CASSPEAGTFSYEQYF. Full variable domain (remainder filled in from reference TRBV14 and TRBJ2-7): EAGVTQFPSHSVIEKGQTVTLRCDPISGHDNLYWYRRVMGKEIKFLLHFVKESKQDESGMPNNRFLAERTGGTYSTLKVQPAELEDSGVYFCASSPEAGTFSYEQYFGPGTRLTVT.

J is TRBJ2-7 and V is TRBV30; D is possibly TRBD1 (5 bases). Trimming removed 4 bases at V and 1 base at J, with 11 bases between. This CDR3 comprises 13 residues. CDR1 and CDR2 from the germline V gene are GTSNPN and SVGIG (reference sequence). The CDR3 protein is CAWTSDTSYEQYF. The CDR3 DNA is TGTGCCTGGACCTCGGACACGTCCTACGAGCAGTACTTC. Based on the CDR3 plus reference TRBV30 and TRBJ2-7, the full variable domain is SQTIHQWPATLVQPVGSPLSLECTVEGTSNPNLYWYRQAAGRGLQLLFYSVGIGQISSEVPQNLSASRPQDRQFILSSKKLLLSDSGFYLCAWTSDTSYEQYFGPGTRLTVT.

The gene calls are TRBV7-3 and TRBJ2-3; TRBD1 matches at 8 bases. V lost 5 bases to trimming and J lost 2 bases; unmatched junction nucleotides: 6. This CDR3 has 15 residues. Germline V lookup: CDR1 SGHTA, CDR2 FQGTGA. The CDR3 DNA sequence: TGTGCCAGCAGCCCCCTGGGACAGGCCACAGATACGCAGTATTTT. As protein: CASSPLGQATDTQYF.

The V and J genes are TRBV7-8 and TRBJ2-1; 7 bases fit TRBD1. This CDR3 comprises 16 residues. With 6 bases clipped from V and 4 bases from J, the junction kept 12 bases outside the gene matches. The germline CDR1 and CDR2 sequences are SGHVS and FQNEAQ. DNA for the CDR3: TGTGCCAGCAGTCCTCTTCCGGGACAGACATACAATGAGCAGTTCTTC. Protein: CASSPLPGQTYNEQFF.

The rearrangement joins TRBV3-1 (or the pseudogene TRBV3-2) to TRBJ2-2, with a weak D call TRBD2 (5 bases). V was cut by 0 bases and J by 3 bases, with 8 bases left in between. CDR1 is LGHDT, CDR2 YNNKEL, per germline (reference sequence). This CDR3 has 15 amino acids. CDR3 loop: CASSQELVDTGELFF. DNA for the CDR3: TGTGCCAGCAGCCAAGAACTAGTCGACACCGGGGAGCTGTTTTTT.

V gene TRBV5-1 combines with J gene TRBJ1-2; TRBD1 matches 7 bases. After removal of 0 bases from V and 4 bases from J, the junction contained 3 bases not matched to a gene. Germline lookup yields CDR1 SGHRS and CDR2 YFSETQ. The CDR3 spans 14 residues. Here the CDR3 DNA reads TGCGCCAGCAGCTTGGGACAGGGAAGCTATGGCTACACCTTC. Protein sequence: CASSLGQGSYGYTF. The full variable domain, with the rest looked up from reference TRBV5-1 and TRBJ1-2, is KAGVTQTPRYLIKTRGQQVTLSCSPISGHRSVSWYQQTPGQGLQFLFEYFSETQRNKGNFPGRFSGRQFSNSRSEMNVSTLELGDSALYLCASSLGQGSYGYTFGSGTRLTVV.

CDR3 in DNA: TGTGCCTCCCGCCTAGGTTCGGCCGGGCCCCAGCATTTT. This sequence encodes CASRLGSAGPQHF. The chain combines TRBV10-3 with TRBJ1-5; D gene uncertain. The length of the CDR3 is 13 residues. The germline gives CDR1 ENHRY, CDR2 SYGVKD. V was cut by 11 bases and J by 9 bases, with 20 bases left in between.

CDR3 sequence (DNA): TGTGCCAGCAGCGGTACAGGGGGCGGCAGCTATGGCTACACCTTC. This gives the protein CASSGTGGGSYGYTF. This chain connects TRBV5-6 to TRBJ1-2, with 9 bases fitting TRBD1. There are 15 residues in the CDR3. V was clipped by 4 bases and J by 4 bases; unmatched bases: 8. Germline CDR1 SGHDT, CDR2 YYEEEE.